The 13 T cell receptor beta chains given below trace back to one sample, sequenced in a study of blood T cell repertoires in COVID-19. Repertoires were generated with immunoSEQ multiplex PCR, while TCRdb's copy carries only in-frame clones and drops some. The profile shows about 210,000 clones, 81% of them singletons. Sequenced sample: PBMCs or T cells enriched from blood (not recorded which). Receptor source: a woman between 45 and 60 years old with acute COVID-19.

This clone was observed at least ten times. The V and J genes are TRBV7-2 and TRBJ1-2; the D gene is possibly TRBD1 (5 bases). The CDR3 consists of 12 residues. The V end was cut by 5 bases, the J end by 6 bases, with 10 bases between. The germline V gene encodes CDR1 SGHTA and CDR2 FQGNSA. CDR3 nucleotide sequence: TGTGCCAGCAGCCTCCAGGGCCATGGCTACACCTTC. Residues: CASSLQGHGYTF.

This clone has a single count. The CDR3 nucleotides read TGCGCCAGCAGCCAAGATGTAAGGGGTAATTCACCCCTCCACTTT. This encodes CASSQDVRGNSPLHF. This chain links TRBV4-3 with TRBJ1-6, with a tentative D call TRBD1 (5 bases). CDR3 length: 15 amino acids. The germline V gene encodes CDR1 LGHNA and CDR2 YSLEER. Trimming took off 0 bases at V and 6 bases at J, with 9 bases between the two ends.

V gene TRBV5-8 combines with J gene TRBJ1-2, with TRBD1 matching over 9 bases. J was trimmed by 4 bases and V by 0 bases; bases with no gene match: 1. The CDR3 length is 14 residues. Germline assignment: CDR1 SGHTS and CDR2 YDEGEE. The CDR3 reads CASSLGDRVYGYTF. For the CDR3, the DNA is TGTGCCAGCAGCTTGGGGGACAGGGTCTATGGCTACACCTTC.

J is TRBJ2-1 and V is TRBV28; the D gene is possibly TRBD1 (6 bases). Germline loops: CDR1 MDHEN, CDR2 SYDVKM. CDR3 length: 16 amino acids. The V end was cut by 3 bases, the J end by 2 bases, with 14 bases between. The CDR3 is CASSLDSGGTYNEQFF. In DNA, the CDR3 is TGTGCCAGCAGTTTGGACAGCGGTGGGACCTACAATGAGCAGTTCTTC. The complete variable domain, with remaining parts taken from reference TRBV28 and TRBJ2-1, reads DVKVTQSSRYLVKRTGEKVFLECVQDMDHENMFWYRQDPGLGLRLIYFSYDVKMKEKGDIPEGYSVSREKKERFSLILESASTNQTSMYLCASSLDSGGTYNEQFFGPGTRLTVL.

The chain links TRBV9 to TRBJ1-6; a possible D gene is TRBD1 (5 bases). V lost 1 base, J lost 7 bases, and 9 bases lay in between. Germline CDR1 reads SGDLS; CDR2 reads YYNGEE. This CDR3 region has 14 residues. DNA for the CDR3: TGTGCCAGCAGCGTAAGGGGTGTAAATTCACCCCTCCACTTT. Translation gives CASSVRGVNSPLHF.

V gene TRBV3-1 (or the pseudogene TRBV3-2) combines with J gene TRBJ2-7; 9 positions match TRBD1. CDR3 length: 15 residues. The trim removed 2 bases at V and 6 bases at J, leaving 8 bases unmatched. Germline-derived CDR1 and CDR2 are LGHDT and YNNKEL (reference sequence). The CDR3 is CASSQWTGEAFEQYF. The CDR3 DNA reads TGTGCCAGCAGCCAATGGACAGGGGAGGCCTTCGAGCAGTACTTC.

The rearrangement links TRBV24-1 to TRBJ2-2; 7 nucleotides agree with TRBD1. Germline V lookup: CDR1 KGHDR, CDR2 SFDVKD. V shed 2 bases and J 4 bases; nucleotides not matched to a gene: 12. The CDR3 consists of 18 residues. The CDR3 reads CATSDSSVGGVGTGELFF. CDR3 sequence (DNA): TGTGCCACCAGTGATTCTTCCGTAGGGGGCGTGGGCACCGGGGAGCTGTTTTTT.

Only one count was recorded for this clone. V is TRBV3-1 (or the pseudogene TRBV3-2) and J is TRBJ1-1, with TRBD1 matching over 12 bases. Germline V gene data show CDR1 as LGHDT and CDR2 as YNNKEL (reference sequence). There are 19 residues in the CDR3. V lost 2 bases to trimming and J lost 0 bases; unmatched junction nucleotides: 10. The CDR3 region has the DNA TGTGCCAGCAGCCAAAGTAGGAGGGGGACAGGGGGCCTGAACACTGAAGCTTTCTTT. Its protein is CASSQSRRGTGGLNTEAFF.

In this sample, this clone turned up once. This chain links TRBV3-1 (or the pseudogene TRBV3-2) with TRBJ2-7; 9 positions match TRBD2. CDR3 length equals 16 residues. The V segment lost 1 base and the J segment 5 bases; nucleotides outside the gene matches: 9. Looked up from germline, CDR1 is LGHDT and CDR2 is YNNKEL (reference sequence). CDR3 sequence reads: CASSQASGIVFDEQYF. The CDR3 region has the DNA TGTGCCAGCAGCCAAGCTAGCGGGATCGTCTTTGACGAGCAGTACTTC.

V gene TRBV19 combines with J gene TRBJ2-1; 8 bases are a match to TRBD2. CDR1 is LNHDA and CDR2 is SQIVND in the germline V gene (reference sequence). This CDR3 comprises 12 residues. The junction had 5 bases not matched to a gene; V was cut back by 3 bases and J by 13 bases. The CDR3 coding sequence is TGTGCCAGTAGTATTTTTAGCGGGGATCAGTTCTTC. This encodes CASSIFSGDQFF.

This clone was seen many times. The V and J genes are TRBV7-9 and TRBJ1-2; 11 nucleotides match TRBD1. This CDR3 contains 14 residues. With V trimmed by 5 bases and J by 3 bases, 2 bases remained unmatched. Germline V gene sequence: CDR1 SEHNR, CDR2 FQNEAQ (reference sequence). The CDR3: CASSQGQGDYGYTF. CDR3 bases: TGTGCCAGCAGCCAGGGACAGGGGGACTATGGCTACACCTTC.

This rearrangement joins TRBV11-2 to TRBJ2-3, with TRBD2 matching 14 bases. V lost 6 bases, J lost 0 bases, and 8 bases stayed unmatched. Germline assignment: CDR1 SGHAT and CDR2 FQNNGV. The CDR3 is made up of 18 amino acids. CDR3 sequence (DNA): TGTGCCAGCAGTCAAGGACTAGCGGGGGGCCCCAGCACAGATACGCAGTATTTT. It codes for CASSQGLAGGPSTDTQYF. The whole variable domain, filled in from reference TRBV11-2 and TRBJ2-3, reads EAGVAQSPRYKIIEKRQSVAFWCNPISGHATLYWYQQILGQGPKLLIQFQNNGVVDDSQLPKDRFSAERLKGVDSTLKIQPAKLEDSAVYLCASSQGLAGGPSTDTQYFGPGTRLTVL.

This rearrangement joins TRBV28 to TRBJ1-1; 7 bases agree with TRBD1. Losses at the gene ends were 6 bases for V and 3 bases for J; bases not matched to a gene: 4. In germline, CDR1 is MDHEN, CDR2 SYDVKM. The CDR3 runs to 13 residues. The CDR3 DNA sequence: TGTGCCAGCAGGACCAGGGGGTACACTGAAGCTTTCTTT. This gives the protein CASRTRGYTEAFF. Together with reference TRBV28 and TRBJ1-1, the CDR3 gives the full variable domain: DVKVTQSSRYLVKRTGEKVFLECVQDMDHENMFWYRQDPGLGLRLIYFSYDVKMKEKGDIPEGYSVSREKKERFSLILESASTNQTSMYLCASRTRGYTEAFFGQGTRLTVV.